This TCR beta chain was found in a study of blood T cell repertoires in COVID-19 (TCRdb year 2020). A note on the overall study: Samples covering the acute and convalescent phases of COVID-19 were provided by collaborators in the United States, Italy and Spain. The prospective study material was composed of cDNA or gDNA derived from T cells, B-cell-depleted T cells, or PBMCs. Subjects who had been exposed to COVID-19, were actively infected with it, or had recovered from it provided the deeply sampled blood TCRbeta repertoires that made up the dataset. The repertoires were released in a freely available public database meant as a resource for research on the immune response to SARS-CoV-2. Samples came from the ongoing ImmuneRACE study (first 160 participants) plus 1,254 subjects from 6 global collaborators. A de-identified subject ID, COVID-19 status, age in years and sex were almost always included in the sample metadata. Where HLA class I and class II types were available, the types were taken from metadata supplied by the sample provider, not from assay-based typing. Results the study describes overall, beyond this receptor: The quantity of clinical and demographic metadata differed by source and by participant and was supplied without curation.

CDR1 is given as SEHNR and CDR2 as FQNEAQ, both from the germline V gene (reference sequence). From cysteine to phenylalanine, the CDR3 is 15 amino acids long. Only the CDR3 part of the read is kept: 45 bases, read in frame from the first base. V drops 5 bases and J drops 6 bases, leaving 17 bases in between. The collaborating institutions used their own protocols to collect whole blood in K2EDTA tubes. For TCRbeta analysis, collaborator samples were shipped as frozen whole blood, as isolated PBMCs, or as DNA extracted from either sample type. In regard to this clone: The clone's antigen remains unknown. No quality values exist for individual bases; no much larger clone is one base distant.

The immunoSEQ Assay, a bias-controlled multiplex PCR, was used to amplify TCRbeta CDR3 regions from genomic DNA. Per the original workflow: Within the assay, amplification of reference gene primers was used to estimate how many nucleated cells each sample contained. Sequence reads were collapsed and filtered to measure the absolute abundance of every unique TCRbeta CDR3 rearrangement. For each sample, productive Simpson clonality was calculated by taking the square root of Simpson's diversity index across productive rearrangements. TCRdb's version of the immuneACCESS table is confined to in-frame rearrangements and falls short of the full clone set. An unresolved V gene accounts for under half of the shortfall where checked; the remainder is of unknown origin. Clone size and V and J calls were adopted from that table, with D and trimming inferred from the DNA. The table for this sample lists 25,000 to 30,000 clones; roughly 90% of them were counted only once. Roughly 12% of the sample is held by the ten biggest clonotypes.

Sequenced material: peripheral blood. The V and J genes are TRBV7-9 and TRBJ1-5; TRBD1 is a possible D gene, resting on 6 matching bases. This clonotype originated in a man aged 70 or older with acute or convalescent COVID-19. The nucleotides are TGTGCCAGCAGCACCCCAGGGGAATCAGGTCAGCCCCAGCATTTT. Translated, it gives CASSTPGESGQPQHF.